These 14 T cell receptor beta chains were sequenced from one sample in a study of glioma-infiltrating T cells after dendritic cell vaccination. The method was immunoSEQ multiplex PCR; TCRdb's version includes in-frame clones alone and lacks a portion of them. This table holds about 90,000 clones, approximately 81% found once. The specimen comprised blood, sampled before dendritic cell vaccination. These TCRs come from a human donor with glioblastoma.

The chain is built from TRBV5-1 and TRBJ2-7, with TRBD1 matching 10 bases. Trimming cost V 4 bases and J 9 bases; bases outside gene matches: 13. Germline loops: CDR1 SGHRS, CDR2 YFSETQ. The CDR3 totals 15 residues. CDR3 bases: TGCGCCAGCAGCCCCGGGACAGGGGATTCTACGGGGCAGTACTTC. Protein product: CASSPGTGDSTGQYF.

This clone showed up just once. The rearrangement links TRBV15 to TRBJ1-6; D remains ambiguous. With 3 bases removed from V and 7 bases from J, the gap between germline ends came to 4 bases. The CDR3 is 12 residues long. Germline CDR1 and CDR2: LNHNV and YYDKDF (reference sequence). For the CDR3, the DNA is TGTGCCACCAGCAGGCGAAATTCACCCCTCCACTTT. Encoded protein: CATSRRNSPLHF.

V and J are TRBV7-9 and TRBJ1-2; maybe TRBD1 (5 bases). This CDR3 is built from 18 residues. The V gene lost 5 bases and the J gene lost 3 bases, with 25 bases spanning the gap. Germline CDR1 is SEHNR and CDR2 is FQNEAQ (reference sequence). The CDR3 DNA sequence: TGTGCCAGCAGCCCGCCGGGGGTGTCATATTTTACCCACTATGGCTACACCTTC. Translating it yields CASSPPGVSYFTHYGYTF.

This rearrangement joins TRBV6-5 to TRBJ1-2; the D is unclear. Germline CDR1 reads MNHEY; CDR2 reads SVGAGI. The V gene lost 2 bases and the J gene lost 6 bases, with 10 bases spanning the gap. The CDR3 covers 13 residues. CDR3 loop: CASSYGGYDGYTF. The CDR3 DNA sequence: TGTGCCAGCAGTTACGGCGGGTACGATGGCTACACCTTC.

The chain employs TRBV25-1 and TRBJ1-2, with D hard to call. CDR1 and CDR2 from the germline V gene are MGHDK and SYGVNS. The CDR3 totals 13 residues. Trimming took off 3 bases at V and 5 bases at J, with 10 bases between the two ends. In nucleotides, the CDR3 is TGTGCCAGCAGTGATGGTGGCCTGTATGGCTACACCTTC. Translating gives CASSDGGLYGYTF.

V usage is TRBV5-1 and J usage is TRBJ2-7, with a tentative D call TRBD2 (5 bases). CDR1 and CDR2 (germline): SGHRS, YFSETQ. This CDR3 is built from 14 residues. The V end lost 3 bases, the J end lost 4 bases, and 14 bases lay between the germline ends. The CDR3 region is CASSSRAGGYEQYF. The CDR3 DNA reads TGCGCCAGCAGCTCCCGGGCCGGCGGGTACGAGCAGTACTTC.

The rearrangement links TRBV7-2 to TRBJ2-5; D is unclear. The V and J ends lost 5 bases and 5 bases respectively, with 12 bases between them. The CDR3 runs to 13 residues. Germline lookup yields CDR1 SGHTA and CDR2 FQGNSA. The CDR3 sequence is CASSPPSRETQYF. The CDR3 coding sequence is TGTGCCAGCAGCCCCCCCTCTAGGGAGACCCAGTACTTC.

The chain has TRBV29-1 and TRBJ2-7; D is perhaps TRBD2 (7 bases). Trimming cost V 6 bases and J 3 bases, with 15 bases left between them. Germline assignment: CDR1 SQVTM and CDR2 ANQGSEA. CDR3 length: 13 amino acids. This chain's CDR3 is CSVSGTPNYEQYF. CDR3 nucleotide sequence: TGCAGCGTCAGCGGGACACCGAACTACGAGCAGTACTTC.

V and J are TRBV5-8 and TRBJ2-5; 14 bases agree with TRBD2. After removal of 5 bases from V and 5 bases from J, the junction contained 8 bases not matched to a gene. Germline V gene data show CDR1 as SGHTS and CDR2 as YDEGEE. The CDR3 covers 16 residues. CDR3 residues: CASSRGLAGGGETQYF. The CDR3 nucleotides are TGTGCCAGCAGTCGCGGACTAGCGGGAGGTGGCGAGACCCAGTACTTC.

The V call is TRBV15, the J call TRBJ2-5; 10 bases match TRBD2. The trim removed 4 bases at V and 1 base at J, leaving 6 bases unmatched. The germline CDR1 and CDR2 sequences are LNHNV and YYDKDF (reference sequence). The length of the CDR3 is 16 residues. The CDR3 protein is CATSTGLAEIQETQYF. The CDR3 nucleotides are TGTGCCACCAGCACCGGACTAGCGGAGATCCAAGAGACCCAGTACTTC.

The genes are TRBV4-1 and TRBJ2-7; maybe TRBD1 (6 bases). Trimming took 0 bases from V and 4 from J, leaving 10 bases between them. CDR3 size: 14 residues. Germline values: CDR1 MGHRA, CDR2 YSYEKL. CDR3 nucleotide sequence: TGCGCCAGCAGCCAAGATTTCAGGGGTTACGAGCAGTACTTC. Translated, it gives CASSQDFRGYEQYF.

The CDR3 protein is CASSWGGSTYKNIQYF. DNA for the CDR3: TGTGCCAGCAGCTGGGGTGGGAGCACCTACAAAAACATTCAGTACTTC. The V and J genes are TRBV7-2 and TRBJ2-4; D is possibly TRBD2 (5 bases). CDR3 length equals 16 residues. Trimming removed 4 bases at V and 3 bases at J, with 16 bases between. Per germline, CDR1 SGHTA and CDR2 FQGNSA. The whole variable domain, filled in from reference TRBV7-2 and TRBJ2-4, reads GAGVSQSPSNKVTEKGKDVELRCDPISGHTALYWYRQSLGQGLEFLIYFQGNSAPDKSGLPSDRFSAERTGGSVSTLTIQRTQQEDSAVYLCASSWGGSTYKNIQYFGAGTRLSVL.

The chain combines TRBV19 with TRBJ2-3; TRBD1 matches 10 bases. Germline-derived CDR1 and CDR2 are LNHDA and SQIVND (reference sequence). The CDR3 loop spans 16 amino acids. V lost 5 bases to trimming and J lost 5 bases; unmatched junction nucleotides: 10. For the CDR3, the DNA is TGTGCCAGTAGTTTTGGGGACAGGGGAATTCTAGATACGCAGTATTTT. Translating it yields CASSFGDRGILDTQYF. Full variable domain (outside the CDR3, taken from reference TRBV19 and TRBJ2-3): DGGITQSPKYLFRKEGQNVTLSCEQNLNHDAMYWYRQDPGQGLRLIYYSQIVNDFQKGDIAEGYSVSREKKESFPLTVTSAQKNPTAFYLCASSFGDRGILDTQYFGPGTRLTVL.

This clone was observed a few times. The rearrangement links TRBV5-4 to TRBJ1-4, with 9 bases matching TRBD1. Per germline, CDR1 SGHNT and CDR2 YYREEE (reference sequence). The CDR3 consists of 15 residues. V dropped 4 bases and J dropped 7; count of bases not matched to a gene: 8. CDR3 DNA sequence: TGTGCCAGCAGCCTGACAGGGGGAAATGGTGAAAAACTGTTTTTT. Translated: CASSLTGGNGEKLFF.